Following are 23 T cell receptor beta chains from one sample sequenced in a study of cytomegalovirus exposure and HLA in healthy donors. Amplification used 60 Vbeta primers and 13 Jbeta primers. Using immunoSEQ multiplex PCR, the repertoire was profiled, and TCRdb retains in-frame clones only, with some absent. This table has roughly 120,000 clones, approximately 70% appearing once. The material sequenced was PBMCs. Receptor source: a man in his sixties in good health and CMV-seropositive.

This rearrangement joins TRBV9 to TRBJ1-5, with 9 bases matching TRBD1. V was clipped by 1 base and J by 9 bases; unmatched bases: 8. This CDR3 has 15 amino acids. Germline-derived CDR1 and CDR2 are SGDLS and YYNGEE. CDR3: CASSVTPTGGRPQHF. The CDR3, as DNA: TGTGCCAGCAGCGTAACCCCGACAGGGGGTAGGCCCCAGCATTTT.

The V call is TRBV10-3, the J call TRBJ2-1; 8 bases agree with TRBD1. The J segment lost 6 bases and the V segment lost 4 bases, leaving 8 bases of the junction unmatched. Per germline, CDR1 ENHRY and CDR2 SYGVKD. This CDR3 spans 15 amino acids. The CDR3: CAISAMTGVRNEQFF. The CDR3 DNA sequence: TGTGCCATCAGTGCGATGACAGGGGTTCGCAATGAGCAGTTCTTC.

This chain uses TRBV19 with TRBJ1-6; 7 bases are shared with TRBD1. The CDR3 extends over 15 amino acids. Unmatched junction bases numbered 6, after V lost 3 bases and J lost 7 bases. Germline loops: CDR1 LNHDA, CDR2 SQIVND (reference sequence). The CDR3 bases are TGTGCCAGTAGTATTCGGGACAGTGAGAATTCACCCCTCCACTTT. Translation gives CASSIRDSENSPLHF.

In the case of this clone: An end of the junction differs from the germline gene, which may be a read error. V usage is TRBV10-1 and J usage is TRBJ1-1; weak D call: TRBD1 (5 bases). CDR3 length: 13 amino acids. Germline assignment: CDR1 WNHNN and CDR2 SYGVQD (reference sequence). The CDR3 spells CASRQSMNTEALF. The DNA of the CDR3 is TGCGCCAGCCGACAGTCTATGAACACTGAAGCTTTGTTT.

The CDR3 reads CASSQFLTGNSYEQYF. In nucleotides, the CDR3 is TGCGCCAGCAGTCAATTTTTGACGGGGAACTCCTACGAGCAGTACTTC. This chain connects TRBV23-1 to TRBJ2-7, with D possibly TRBD2 on 5 matching bases. TRBV23-1 is an open reading frame whose function is uncertain. The V end was cut by 1 base, the J end by 0 bases, with 13 bases between. The CDR3 is made up of 16 amino acids.

The chain combines TRBV29-1 with TRBJ1-2, with 8 nucleotides matching TRBD1. Germline loops: CDR1 SQVTM, CDR2 ANQGSEA. Losses at the gene ends were 2 bases for V and 7 bases for J; bases not matched to a gene: 12. The CDR3 is 15 amino acids. The CDR3 DNA is TGCAGCGTTGAAAGCGGACCGGGACAGGAGGGTGGCTACACCTTC. It translates to CSVESGPGQEGGYTF.

The chain is built from TRBV19 and TRBJ2-3; 7 bases are a match to TRBD1. The CDR3 consists of 15 residues. Losses at the gene ends were 1 base for V and 0 bases for J; bases not matched to a gene: 1. Germline V gene lookup returns CDR1 LNHDA and CDR2 SQIVND (reference sequence). The CDR3 region has the DNA TGTGCCAGTAGTATAGGACAGGGCAGCACAGATACGCAGTATTTT. Translating gives CASSIGQGSTDTQYF.

This clone came up once. This chain uses TRBV5-1 with TRBJ2-7, with D uncertain. CDR1 is SGHRS and CDR2 is YFSETQ in the germline V gene. This CDR3 region has 14 residues. V was trimmed by 1 base and J by 1 base, leaving 9 bases between them. CDR3 sequence (DNA): TGCGCCAGCAGCTTGCCCAGCGATTCCTACGAGCAGTACTTC. It encodes CASSLPSDSYEQYF. The full variable domain, in which reference TRBV5-1 and TRBJ2-7 provide the parts outside the CDR3, is KAGVTQTPRYLIKTRGQQVTLSCSPISGHRSVSWYQQTPGQGLQFLFEYFSETQRNKGNFPGRFSGRQFSNSRSEMNVSTLELGDSALYLCASSLPSDSYEQYFGPGTRLTVT.

The V call is TRBV6-6, the J call TRBJ2-7, with 8 bases that match TRBD2. This CDR3 has 14 residues. Looked up from germline, CDR1 is MNHNY and CDR2 is SVGAGI (reference sequence). V lost 2 bases and J lost 4; bases outside the gene matches: 4. CDR3 sequence reads: CASSYSGGFYEQYF. DNA for the CDR3: TGTGCCAGCAGTTACAGCGGGGGCTTTTACGAGCAGTACTTC.

This clone was observed a single time. V gene TRBV18 combines with J gene TRBJ2-5, with unresolved D. The CDR3 totals 17 residues. Germline-derived CDR1 and CDR2 are KGHSH and LQKENI. Trimming removed 0 bases at V and 3 bases at J, with 17 bases between. CDR3 residues: CASSPPRRRDEEETQYF. The CDR3 nucleotides are TGTGCCAGCTCACCACCTAGACGGAGAGACGAGGAAGAGACCCAGTACTTC. The full variable domain, rest sourced from reference TRBV18 and TRBJ2-5, is NAGVMQNPRHLVRRRGQEARLRCSPMKGHSHVYWYRQLPEEGLKFMVYLQKENIIDESGMPKERFSAEFPKEGPSILRIQQVVRGDSAAYFCASSPPRRRDEEETQYFGPGTRLLVL.

V is TRBV7-3 and J is TRBJ2-3; possible D gene TRBD1, 5 bases. Germline V gene lookup returns CDR1 SGHTA and CDR2 FQGTGA. This CDR3 has 13 amino acids. With 4 bases removed from V and 5 bases from J, the gap between germline ends came to 10 bases. CDR3 in DNA: TGTGCCAGCAGCTCTCAGGGTCGAGATACGCAGTATTTT. As protein: CASSSQGRDTQYF.

The V gene is TRBV9, the J gene TRBJ2-7; 8 bases match TRBD2. Germline CDR1 reads SGDLS; CDR2 reads YYNGEE. The CDR3 contains 18 residues. V trimming: 3 bases; J trimming: 0 bases; junction bases outside the gene matches: 14. CDR3 bases: TGTGCCAGCAGCGGAGTAGCGGGGTTCCTCCTAAGCTCCTACGAGCAGTACTTC. As protein: CASSGVAGFLLSSYEQYF.

In DNA form, the CDR3 reads TGTGCTAGTGGTTGGGGACTAGCGGGGGCTTTCGGGGAGCTGTTTTTT. It codes for CASGWGLAGAFGELFF. This rearrangement joins TRBV12-5 to TRBJ2-2; 14 bases agree with TRBD2. The germline V gene encodes CDR1 LGHNT and CDR2 FRNRAP. V gave up 4 bases and J gave up 7 bases; unmatched junction bases: 5. This CDR3 has 16 residues.

In its sample, this clone was seen a few times. The chain combines TRBV2 with TRBJ2-1; D is perhaps TRBD2 (5 bases). V shed 6 bases and J shed 9 bases, with 12 bases lying between them. The length of the CDR3 is 12 residues. Germline V gene data show CDR1 as SNHLY and CDR2 as FYNNEI. This CDR3 reads CASRDTAAEQFF. The DNA of the CDR3 is TGTGCCAGCAGGGATACAGCGGCTGAGCAGTTCTTC.

In its sample, this clone is medium-sized. The chain employs TRBV28 and TRBJ1-1; the match to TRBD1 covers 7 bases. The length of the CDR3 is 16 residues. Per the germline V gene, CDR1 is MDHEN and CDR2 is SYDVKM. The ends lost 8 bases at V and 0 bases at J; junction bases unmatched: 12. CDR3 nucleotides: TGTGCCAGCCCCAAACAGGGGCTGCCCATGAACACTGAAGCTTTCTTT. It is translated as CASPKQGLPMNTEAFF.

This chain links TRBV2 with TRBJ2-5, with D tentatively TRBD1 (6 bases). There are 13 residues in the CDR3. Germline CDR1 is SNHLY and CDR2 is FYNNEI. The ends were cut back, 7 bases at V and 2 bases at J, with 11 bases in the middle. CDR3 DNA: TGTGCCAGCATGGGACATCGTCAAGAGACCCAGTACTTC. It specifies CASMGHRQETQYF.

The rearrangement uses TRBV5-1 and TRBJ1-6; no definite D call. The CDR3 is 14 residues long. The germline gives CDR1 SGHRS, CDR2 YFSETQ. Trimming stripped 4 bases from V and 7 bases from J, with 12 bases between. This CDR3 is CASSPGSYNSPLHF. The CDR3 DNA reads as TGCGCCAGCAGCCCGGGGAGCTACAATTCACCCCTCCACTTT.

The rearrangement uses TRBV11-2 and TRBJ1-2, with unresolved D. V was clipped by 1 base and J by 2 bases, with 5 bases between them. From germline, CDR1 is SGHAT and CDR2 FQNNGV. The CDR3 has 13 amino acids. CDR3 loop: CASSLAGNYGYTF. CDR3 DNA: TGTGCCAGCAGCTTAGCGGGGAACTATGGCTACACCTTC.

This clone has only one observation. The CDR3 protein is CASSLKGALGQYF. The CDR3 DNA reads as TGTGCCAGCAGCTTGAAGGGAGCCCTGGGCCAGTACTTC. The rearrangement uses TRBV7-9 and TRBJ2-7; D possibly corresponds to TRBD2 (5 bases). Germline-derived CDR1 and CDR2 are SEHNR and FQNEAQ (reference sequence). V dropped 3 bases and J dropped 10 bases, with 16 bases sitting between them. The CDR3 contains 13 residues.

The V gene is TRBV5-6, the J gene TRBJ2-1; TRBD1 might be the D (8 bases). Trimming took off 4 bases at V and 4 bases at J, with 18 bases between the two ends. The CDR3 is made up of 16 amino acids. Germline CDR1 reads SGHDT; CDR2 reads YYEEEE. The CDR3 DNA reads TGTGCCAGCAGCCCCCCCGGACAGGGAGGGTACAATGAGCAGTTCTTC. Translated: CASSPPGQGGYNEQFF.

This sequence joins TRBV7-2 and TRBJ1-2; a weak D match, TRBD1 (5 bases). This CDR3 contains 15 residues. V was cut by 4 bases and J by 4 bases, with 16 bases left in between. Germline loops: CDR1 SGHTA, CDR2 FQGNSA. CDR3 region: CASSSAVGGSYGYTF. The CDR3, as DNA: TGTGCCAGCAGCTCCGCGGTGGGGGGGAGCTATGGCTACACCTTC.

The gene calls are TRBV27 and TRBJ1-5; 7 nucleotides match TRBD1. Trimming took 3 bases from V and 7 from J; bases not matched to a gene: 6. CDR3 length: 14 residues. Looked up from germline, CDR1 is MNHEY and CDR2 is SMNVEV (reference sequence). Here the CDR3 reads CASSFGRGDQPQHF. The CDR3 DNA follows: TGTGCCAGCAGTTTTGGCAGGGGGGACCAGCCCCAGCATTTT.

This clone was detected only a few times. The rearrangement joins TRBV6-5 to TRBJ1-4, with D maybe TRBD1 (6 bases). Germline CDR1 MNHEY, CDR2 SVGAGI. The CDR3 has 14 amino acids. V lost 2 bases, J lost 6 bases, and 10 bases lay in between. This chain's CDR3 is CASSYDGQYEKLFF. The CDR3, as DNA: TGTGCCAGCAGTTACGACGGACAGTATGAAAAACTGTTTTTT.